This is a list of T cell receptor beta chains from one sample in a study of shared clonotypes between healthy human individuals. The table came from immunoSEQ multiplex PCR; TCRdb's copy has only in-frame clones and leaves some out. The repertoire holds roughly 1,000,000 clones, with around 78% as singletons. Source material: memory CD4+ T cells from PBMCs. The source of these receptors is a man aged 18 to 30 in good health. Some clones in this sample may be carry-over from other donors' samples. The CDR3 runs from the conserved cysteine through the conserved F or W. D genes are given only for firm matches. Clone size, where shown, is once, few, many, or a class for clones that have expanded.

>NA|TRBJ2-1|NA|14|TRBV5-1
CASSPSSSYNEQFF
TGCGCCAGCAGCCCCTCTAGCTCCTACAATGAGCAGTTCTTC
>NA|TRBJ2-7|TRBD2|15|TRBV5-4
CASSAGTSSAYEQYF
TGTGCCAGCAGCGCCGGGACTAGCTCAGCCTACGAGCAGTACTTC
>NA|TRBJ2-1|NA|17|TRBV7-3
CASSLTQTSRPGNEQFF
TGTGCCAGCAGCTTAACGCAAACCTCTAGACCCGGCAATGAGCAGTTCTTC
>NA|TRBJ2-7|TRBD1|14|TRBV27
CASSRQGSTYEQYF
TGTGCCAGCAGTCGACAGGGGTCGACCTACGAGCAGTACTTC
>NA|TRBJ2-1|TRBD1|12|TRBV7-3
CASSLQGDEQFF
TGTGCCAGCAGCCTCCAGGGGGATGAGCAGTTCTTC
>NA|TRBJ1-1|TRBD1|13|TRBV6-1
CASSNRGNTEAFF
TGTGCCAGCAGCAACAGGGGCAACACTGAAGCTTTCTTT
>few|TRBJ2-3|NA|14|TRBV5-1
CASSFRPFSDTQYF
TGCGCCAGCAGCTTCCGACCCTTCTCGGATACGCAGTATTTT
>few|TRBJ2-5|TRBD1|13|TRBV5-6
CASSRTGQETQYF
TGTGCCAGCAGCCGGACAGGACAAGAGACCCAGTACTTC
>NA|TRBJ2-7|NA|14|TRBV30
CAWSPGTLSYEQYF
TGTGCCTGGAGCCCCGGGACGCTCTCCTACGAGCAGTACTTC
>NA|TRBJ2-2|NA|14|TRBV19
CASIARTGPGELFF
TGTGCCAGTATAGCCAGGACTGGACCCGGGGAGCTGTTTTTT
>NA|TRBJ2-1|NA|11|TRBV20-1
CSARPRNEQFF
TGCAGTGCTAGACCCAGGAATGAGCAGTTCTTC
>once|TRBJ2-7|NA|11|TRBV7-2
CASSLGAAEYF
TGTGCCAGCAGCCTAGGGGCGGCTGAGTACTTC
>NA|TRBJ2-5|NA|13|TRBV28
CASSSLGLETQYF
TGTGCCAGCAGTTCGTTGGGACTAGAGACCCAGTACTTC
>NA|TRBJ1-1|NA|16|TRBV27
CASSLKQGYLNTEAFF
TGTGCCAGCAGTTTAAAACAGGGTTATTTGAACACTGAAGCTTTCTTT
>NA|TRBJ2-1|NA|15|TRBV5-6
CASSLSLQGSNEQFF
TGTGCCAGCAGCTTGTCTCTCCAGGGTTCCAATGAGCAGTTCTTC
>NA|TRBJ2-1|NA|12|TRBV7-2
CASSSVGTEQFF
TGTGCCAGCAGCTCCGTAGGGACGGAGCAGTTCTTC
>NA|TRBJ2-1|TRBD2|14|TRBV29-1
CSASTSGRAPEQFF
TGCAGCGCTTCGACTAGCGGGAGGGCCCCTGAGCAGTTCTTC
>once|TRBJ2-1|TRBD2|15|TRBV5-1
CASSLLAAAPQEQFF
TGCGCCAGCAGCTTACTAGCGGCGGCCCCCCAGGAGCAGTTCTTC
>NA|TRBJ1-3|NA|17|TRBV5-1
CASSLKSVGSSGNTIYF
TGCGCCAGCAGCTTGAAGAGTGTTGGGTCCTCTGGAAACACCATATATTTT
>NA|TRBJ1-5|NA|15|TRBV18
CASSPDRPYDQPQHF
TGTGCCAGCTCACCAGATCGGCCTTACGATCAGCCCCAGCATTTT
>NA|TRBJ2-3|TRBD1|15|TRBV19
CASSAKGQFTDTQYF
TGTGCCAGTAGTGCAAAGGGACAGTTCACAGATACGCAGTATTTT
>once|TRBJ2-3|NA|13|TRBV5-6
CASSLQATDTQYF
TGTGCCAGCAGCTTACAGGCCACAGATACGCAGTATTTT
>few|TRBJ1-4|NA|13|TRBV25-1
CASSVPGVEKLFF
TGTGCCAGCAGTGTCCCAGGGGTTGAAAAACTGTTTTTT
>NA|TRBJ2-7|TRBD1|12|TRBV7-6
CASSFRQGEQYF
TGTGCCAGCAGCTTTAGACAGGGGGAGCAGTACTTC
>NA|TRBJ1-1|NA|14|TRBV4-3
CASSQERSNTEAFF
TGCGCCAGCAGCCAAGAACGGTCCAACACTGAAGCTTTCTTT